The T cell receptor (beta chain) described here comes from a study of blood T cell repertoires in COVID-19. This clone has only a few counts. Study processing details: Amplification from reference gene primers served as the basis for estimated nucleated cell counts. Some clones are missing from TCRdb's copy, which holds only in-frame ones; the method was immunoSEQ multiplex PCR. Clone size and the V and J calls come from that table; the DNA yielded D and trimming. The table has around 250,000 clones, about 88% seen once. V shed 4 bases and J shed 7 bases, with 13 bases lying between them. CDR3 length: 13 residues. Germline lookup yields CDR1 WNHNN and CDR2 SYGVQD (reference sequence).

The receptor was derived from a woman aged 40-49 years who had recovered from COVID-19. The sequenced sample was peripheral blood. This chain connects TRBV10-1 to TRBJ1-1; TRBD1 is a possible D gene (6 bases). CDR3 nucleotides: TGCGCCAGCAGTGCAATACAGGGCGGTGAAGCTTTCTTT. Encoded protein: CASSAIQGGEAFF.